The clone carrying this TCR beta chain was seen only a few times. Antigen unknown. Produced via immunoSEQ multiplex PCR; TCRdb's table is partial and in-frame only. Found here are 90,000 to 120,000 clones, 85% to 95% of them singletons; the top ten hold 1% to 1.5%. This sample was included in a study of OX40 agonist ivuxolimab in advanced cancers. Study at large: The patients received agonistic anti-OX40 (CD134) antibody ivuxolimab.

Study findings and constraints: Some patients without response likewise showed low normalized clonal expansion. At 0.1-3.0 mg/kg, partial responders had clonal expansion among the lowest observed.

Blood samples were obtained at baseline, cycle 4 day 1, and cycle 7 day 1. Trimming took off 4 bases at V and 2 bases at J, with 11 bases between the two ends. There are 14 residues in the CDR3. Germline V gene lookup returns CDR1 SGHDN and CDR2 FVKESK. The chain links TRBV14 to TRBJ1-1; TRBD1 might be the D (5 bases). This sequence was found in an adult with an advanced solid tumor such as melanoma, head and neck, liver or kidney cancer. The sequencing here drew on CD4+ or CD8+ T cells sorted from blood, taken in a trial of the OX40 agonist ivuxolimab. The CDR3 spells CASSPRDGNTEAFF. As DNA, the CDR3 is TGTGCCAGCAGCCCACGGGACGGAAACACTGAAGCTTTCTTT.